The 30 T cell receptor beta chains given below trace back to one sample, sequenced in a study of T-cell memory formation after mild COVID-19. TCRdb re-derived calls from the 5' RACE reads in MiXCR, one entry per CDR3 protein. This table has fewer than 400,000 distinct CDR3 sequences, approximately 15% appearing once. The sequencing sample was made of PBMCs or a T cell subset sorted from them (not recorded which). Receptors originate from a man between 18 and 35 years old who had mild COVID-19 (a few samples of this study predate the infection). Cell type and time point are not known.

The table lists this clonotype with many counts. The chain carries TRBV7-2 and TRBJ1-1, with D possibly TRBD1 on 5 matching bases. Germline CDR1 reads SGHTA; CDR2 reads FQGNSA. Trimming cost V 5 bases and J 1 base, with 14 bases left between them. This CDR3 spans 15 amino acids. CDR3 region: CASSPFLGGNTEAFF. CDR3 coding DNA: TGTGCCAGCAGCCCCTTCCTGGGGGGGAACACTGAAGCTTTCTTT.

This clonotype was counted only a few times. The CDR3 sequence: CASRPNWQPQHF. CDR3 nucleotide sequence: TGTGCCAGCAGACCTAACTGGCAGCCCCAGCATTTT. This rearrangement joins TRBV6-6 to TRBJ1-5; D call uncertain. V was clipped by 6 bases and J by 7 bases, with 10 bases between them. CDR1 is MNHNY and CDR2 is SVGAGI in the germline V gene (reference sequence). The CDR3 loop spans 12 amino acids.

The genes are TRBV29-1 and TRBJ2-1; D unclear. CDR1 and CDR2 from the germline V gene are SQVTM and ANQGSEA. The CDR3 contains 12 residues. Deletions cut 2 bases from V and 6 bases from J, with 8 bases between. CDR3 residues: CSVEYGVNEQFF. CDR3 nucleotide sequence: TGCAGCGTTGAATATGGGGTCAATGAGCAGTTCTTC.

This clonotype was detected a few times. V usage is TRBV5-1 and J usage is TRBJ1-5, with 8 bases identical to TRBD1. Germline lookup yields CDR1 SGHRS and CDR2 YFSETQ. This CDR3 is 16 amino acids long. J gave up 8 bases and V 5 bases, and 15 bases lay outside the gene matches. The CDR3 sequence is CASSLPRGPGTEPQHF. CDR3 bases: TGCGCCAGCAGTTTGCCCAGGGGGCCTGGTACGGAGCCCCAGCATTTT. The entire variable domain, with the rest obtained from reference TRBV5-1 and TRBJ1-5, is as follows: KAGVTQTPRYLIKTRGQQVTLSCSPISGHRSVSWYQQTPGQGLQFLFEYFSETQRNKGNFPGRFSGRQFSNSRSEMNVSTLELGDSALYLCASSLPRGPGTEPQHFGDGTRLSIL.

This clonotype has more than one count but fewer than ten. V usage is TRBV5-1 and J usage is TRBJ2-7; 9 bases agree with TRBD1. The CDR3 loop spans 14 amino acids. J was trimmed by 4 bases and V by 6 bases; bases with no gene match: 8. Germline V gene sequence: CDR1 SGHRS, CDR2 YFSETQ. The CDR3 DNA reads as TGCGCCAGCACCTGGGGGACAGGGTCTTACGAGCAGTACTTC. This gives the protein CASTWGTGSYEQYF.

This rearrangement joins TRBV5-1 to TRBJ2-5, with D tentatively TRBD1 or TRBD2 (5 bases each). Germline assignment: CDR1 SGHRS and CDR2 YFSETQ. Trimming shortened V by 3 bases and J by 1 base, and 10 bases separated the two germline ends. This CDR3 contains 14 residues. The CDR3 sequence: CASSSSGSQETQYF. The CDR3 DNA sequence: TGCGCCAGCAGCTCCTCAGGGAGCCAAGAGACCCAGTACTTC.

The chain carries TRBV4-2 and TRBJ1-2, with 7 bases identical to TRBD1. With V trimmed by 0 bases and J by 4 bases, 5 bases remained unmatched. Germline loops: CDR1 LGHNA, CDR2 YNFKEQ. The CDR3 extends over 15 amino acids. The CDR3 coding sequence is TGTGCCAGCAGCCAAGAACCAGGGGGAGGCTATGGCTACACCTTC. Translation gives CASSQEPGGGYGYTF.

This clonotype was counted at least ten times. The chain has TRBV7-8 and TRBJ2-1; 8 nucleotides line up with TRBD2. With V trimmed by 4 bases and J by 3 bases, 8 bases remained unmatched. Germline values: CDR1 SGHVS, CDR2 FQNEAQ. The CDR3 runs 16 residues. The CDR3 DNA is TGTGCCAGCAGCTCCTTTCGGGCGGGGGGCTACAATGAGCAGTTCTTC. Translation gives CASSSFRAGGYNEQFF.

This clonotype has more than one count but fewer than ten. This chain's CDR3 is CASSPSRTNTEAFF. The CDR3 coding sequence is TGTGCCAGCAGCCCTTCCCGGACGAATACTGAAGCTTTCTTT. The gene calls are TRBV7-9 and TRBJ1-1; D gene uncertain. Trimming stripped 5 bases from V and 5 bases from J, with 15 bases between. This CDR3 region has 14 residues. Per the germline V gene, CDR1 is SEHNR and CDR2 is FQNEAQ (reference sequence).

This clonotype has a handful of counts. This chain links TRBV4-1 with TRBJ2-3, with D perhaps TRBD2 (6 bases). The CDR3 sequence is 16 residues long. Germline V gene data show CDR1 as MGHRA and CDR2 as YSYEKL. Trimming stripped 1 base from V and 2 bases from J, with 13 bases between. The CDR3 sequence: CASSQGGGENTDTQYF. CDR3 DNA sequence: TGCGCCAGCAGCCAAGGGGGCGGGGAGAACACAGATACGCAGTATTTT.

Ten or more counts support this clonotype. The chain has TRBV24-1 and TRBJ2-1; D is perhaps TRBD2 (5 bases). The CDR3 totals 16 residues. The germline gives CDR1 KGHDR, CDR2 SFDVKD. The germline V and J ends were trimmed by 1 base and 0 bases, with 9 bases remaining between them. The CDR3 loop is CATSDFPGSSYNEQFF. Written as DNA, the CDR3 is TGTGCCACCAGTGATTTCCCGGGGAGCTCCTACAATGAGCAGTTCTTC.

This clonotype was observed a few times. The CDR3 reads CASSKALNEQYV. In nucleotides, the CDR3 is TGTGCCAGCAGCAAAGCGCTGAACGAGCAGTACGTC. The chain couples TRBV21-1 to TRBJ2-7. TRBV21-1 is a recognized pseudogene. This CDR3 is 12 amino acids long.

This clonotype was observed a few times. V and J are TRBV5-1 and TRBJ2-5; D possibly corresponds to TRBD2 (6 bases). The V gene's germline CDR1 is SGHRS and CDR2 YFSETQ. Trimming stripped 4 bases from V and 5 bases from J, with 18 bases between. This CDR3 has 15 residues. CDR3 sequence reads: CASSRQPGLRETQYF. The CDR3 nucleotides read TGCGCCAGCAGCCGCCAGCCGGGACTTCGGGAGACCCAGTACTTC.

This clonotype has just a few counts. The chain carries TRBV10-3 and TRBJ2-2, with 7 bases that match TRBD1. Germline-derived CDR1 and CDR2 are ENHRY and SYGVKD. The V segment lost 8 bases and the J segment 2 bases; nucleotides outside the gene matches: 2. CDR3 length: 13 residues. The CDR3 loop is CAIGDSNTGELFF. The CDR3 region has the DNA TGTGCCATCGGGGACAGTAACACCGGGGAGCTGTTTTTT.

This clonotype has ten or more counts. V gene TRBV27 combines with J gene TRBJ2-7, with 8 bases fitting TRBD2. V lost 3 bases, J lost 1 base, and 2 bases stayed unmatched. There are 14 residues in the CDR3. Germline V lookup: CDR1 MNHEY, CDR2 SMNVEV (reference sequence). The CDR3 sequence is CASSLVAGSYEQYF. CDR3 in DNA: TGTGCCAGCAGTTTGGTAGCGGGGTCCTACGAGCAGTACTTC.

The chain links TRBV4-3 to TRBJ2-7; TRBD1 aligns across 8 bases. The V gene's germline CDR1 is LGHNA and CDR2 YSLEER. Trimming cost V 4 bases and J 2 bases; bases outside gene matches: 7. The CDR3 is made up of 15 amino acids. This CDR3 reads CASSPTGDRTYEQYF. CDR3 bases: TGCGCCAGCAGCCCGACAGGGGATAGAACCTACGAGCAGTACTTC.

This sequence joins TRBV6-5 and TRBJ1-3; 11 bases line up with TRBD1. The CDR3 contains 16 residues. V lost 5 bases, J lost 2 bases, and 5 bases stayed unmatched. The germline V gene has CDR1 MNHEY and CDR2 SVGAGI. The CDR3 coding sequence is TGTGCCAGCAGTGCCGGACAGGGGGCCCCTGGAAACACCATATATTTT. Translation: CASSAGQGAPGNTIYF.

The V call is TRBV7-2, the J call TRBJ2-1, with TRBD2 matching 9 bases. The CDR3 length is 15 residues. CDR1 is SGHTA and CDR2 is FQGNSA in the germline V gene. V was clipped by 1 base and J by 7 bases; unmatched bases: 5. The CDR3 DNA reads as TGTGCCAGCAGCTTAGAACTAGCGGGTGAGAATGAGCAGTTCTTC. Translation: CASSLELAGENEQFF.

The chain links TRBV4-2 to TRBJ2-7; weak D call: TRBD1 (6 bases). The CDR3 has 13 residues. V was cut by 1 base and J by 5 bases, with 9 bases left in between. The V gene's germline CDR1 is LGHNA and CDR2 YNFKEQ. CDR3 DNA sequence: TGTGCCAGCAGCCAAGCCCCAGGGGACGAGCAGTACTTC. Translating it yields CASSQAPGDEQYF.

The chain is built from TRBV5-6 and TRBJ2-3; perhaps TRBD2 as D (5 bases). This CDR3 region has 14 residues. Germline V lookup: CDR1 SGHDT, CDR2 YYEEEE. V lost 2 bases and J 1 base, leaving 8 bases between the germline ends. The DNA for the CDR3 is TGTGCCAGCAGCTTCGGGGTTGGCACAGATACGCAGTATTTT. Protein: CASSFGVGTDTQYF.

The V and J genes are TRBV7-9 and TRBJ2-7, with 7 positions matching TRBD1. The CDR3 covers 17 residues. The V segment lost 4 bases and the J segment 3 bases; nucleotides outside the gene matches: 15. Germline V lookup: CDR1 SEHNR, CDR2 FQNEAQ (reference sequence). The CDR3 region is CASSYRLPWTGGYEQYF. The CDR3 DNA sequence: TGTGCCAGCAGCTACCGGCTCCCCTGGACAGGCGGCTACGAGCAGTACTTC.

CDR3 region: CATQGWSPDTEAFF. The DNA of the CDR3 is TGTGCCACTCAGGGATGGAGCCCTGACACTGAAGCTTTCTTT. The V gene is TRBV6-5, the J gene TRBJ1-1; tentative D call: TRBD1 (5 bases). CDR3 size: 14 residues. CDR1 is MNHEY, CDR2 SVGAGI, per germline. Deletions cut 10 bases from V and 3 bases from J, with 18 bases between.

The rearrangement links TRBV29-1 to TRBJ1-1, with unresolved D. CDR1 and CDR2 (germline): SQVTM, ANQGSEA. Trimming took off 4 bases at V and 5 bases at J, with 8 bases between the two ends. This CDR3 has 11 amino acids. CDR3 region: CSVGVRTEAFF. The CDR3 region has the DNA TGCAGCGTTGGCGTGCGTACTGAAGCTTTCTTT.

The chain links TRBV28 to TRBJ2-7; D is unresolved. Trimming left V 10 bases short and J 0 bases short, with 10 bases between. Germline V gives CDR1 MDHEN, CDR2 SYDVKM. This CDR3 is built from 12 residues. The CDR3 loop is CATGRSSYEQYV. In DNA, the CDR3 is TGTGCCACTGGGCGAAGCTCCTACGAGCAGTACGTC.

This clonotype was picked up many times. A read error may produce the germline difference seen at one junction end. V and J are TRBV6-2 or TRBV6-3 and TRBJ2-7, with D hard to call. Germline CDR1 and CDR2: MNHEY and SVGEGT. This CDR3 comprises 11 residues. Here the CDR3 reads CASSYSDEQYF. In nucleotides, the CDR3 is TGTGCCAGCAGTTACTCCGACGAGCAGTACTTC.

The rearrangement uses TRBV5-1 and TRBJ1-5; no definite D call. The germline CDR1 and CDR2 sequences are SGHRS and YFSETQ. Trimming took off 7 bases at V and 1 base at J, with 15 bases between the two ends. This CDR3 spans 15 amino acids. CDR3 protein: CASRAGLDSNQPQHF. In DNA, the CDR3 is TGCGCCAGCCGGGCGGGCCTCGACAGCAATCAGCCCCAGCATTTT.

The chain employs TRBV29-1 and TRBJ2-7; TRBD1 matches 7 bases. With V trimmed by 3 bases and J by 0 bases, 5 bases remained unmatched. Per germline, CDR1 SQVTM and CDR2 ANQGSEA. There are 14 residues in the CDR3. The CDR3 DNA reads TGCAGCGTTGAGATGACAGGGAGCTCCTACGAGCAGTACTTC. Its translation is CSVEMTGSSYEQYF.

CDR3 sequence: CASSPRQLAKNIQYF. The CDR3 DNA reads as TGTGCCAGTAGTCCCAGACAGTTAGCCAAAAACATTCAGTACTTC. The rearrangement links TRBV19 to TRBJ2-4; a possible D gene is TRBD1 (5 bases). The CDR3 spans 15 residues. Germline CDR1 reads LNHDA; CDR2 reads SQIVND (reference sequence). Trimming took 5 bases from V and 0 from J, leaving 11 bases between them.

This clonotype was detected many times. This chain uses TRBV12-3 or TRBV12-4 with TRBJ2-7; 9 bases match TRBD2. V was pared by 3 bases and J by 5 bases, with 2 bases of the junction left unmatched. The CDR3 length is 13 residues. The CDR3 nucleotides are TGTGCCAGCAGTTTGACTAGCGGCCACGAGCAGTACTTC. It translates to CASSLTSGHEQYF.

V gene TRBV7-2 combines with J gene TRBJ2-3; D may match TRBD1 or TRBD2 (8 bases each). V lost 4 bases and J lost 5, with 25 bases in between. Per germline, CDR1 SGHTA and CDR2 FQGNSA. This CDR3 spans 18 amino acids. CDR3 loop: CASSYPGGAGGIGDTQYF. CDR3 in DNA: TGTGCCAGCAGCTACCCCGGGGGGGCAGGGGGCATCGGAGATACGCAGTATTTT.